These 18 T cell receptor beta chains share one sample of origin, sequenced in a study of CD8+ T cells in alopecia areata. Regarding treatment: oral pan-JAK inhibitor, 5-10 mg twice daily. Extracted RNA was reverse transcribed, and the resulting cDNA served as sequencing template. Libraries were prepared by immunoSEQ multiplex PCR; TCRdb keeps only in-frame clonotypes and omits some of them. The sample comprises approximately 300,000 clones, roughly 60% of which are singletons, and 1.8% rests with the top ten. The input for sequencing was CD4+ T cells sorted from blood, taken at week 24, from a patient treated with tofacitinib. Receptors were obtained from a human donor with alopecia areata.

This chain links TRBV30 with TRBJ1-1; D is uncertain. Germline V gives CDR1 GTSNPN, CDR2 SVGIG (reference sequence). V gave up 5 bases and J gave up 5 bases, with 18 bases separating them. This CDR3 is built from 14 residues. This chain's CDR3 is CAWVAMPGGTEAFF. As DNA, the CDR3 is TGTGCCTGGGTGGCTATGCCGGGTGGGACTGAAGCTTTCTTT.

V and J are TRBV11-2 and TRBJ1-1; unclear D gene. V was clipped by 4 bases and J by 6 bases, with 12 bases between them. The CDR3 has 13 amino acids. Germline CDR1 reads SGHAT; CDR2 reads FQNNGV. The CDR3 protein is CASSSRVIAEAFF. For the CDR3, the DNA is TGTGCCAGCAGCTCCCGAGTAATCGCTGAAGCTTTCTTT.

V gene TRBV6-1 combines with J gene TRBJ1-5; weak D call: TRBD1 (5 bases). This CDR3 has 13 amino acids. Germline V CDR1 and CDR2: MNHNS, SASEGT. The V end was cut by 4 bases, the J end by 5 bases, with 9 bases between. The CDR3: CASSVQGDQPQHF. The CDR3 region has the DNA TGTGCCAGCAGTGTCCAGGGTGATCAGCCCCAGCATTTT.

The chain combines TRBV27 with TRBJ1-5, with D unclear. The CDR3 runs 13 residues. Trimming took off 6 bases at V and 0 bases at J, with 6 bases between the two ends. Germline CDR1 MNHEY, CDR2 SMNVEV (reference sequence). The CDR3 sequence is CASRKNSNQPQHF. The CDR3, as DNA: TGTGCCAGCAGGAAAAATAGCAATCAGCCCCAGCATTTT.

This chain joins TRBV6-5 and TRBJ2-5; TRBD1 matches 9 bases. The CDR3 totals 15 residues. After removal of 3 bases from V and 4 bases from J, the junction contained 6 bases not matched to a gene. CDR1 is MNHEY and CDR2 is SVGAGI in the germline V gene. The CDR3 protein is CASSYSGTGRETQYF. The CDR3 DNA follows: TGTGCCAGCAGTTATTCCGGGACAGGGCGAGAGACCCAGTACTTC.

The V gene is TRBV10-3, the J gene TRBJ1-5; D gene uncertain. V was clipped by 8 bases and J by 0 bases, with 8 bases between them. In germline, CDR1 is ENHRY, CDR2 SYGVKD. The CDR3 length is 13 residues. CDR3: CAISVSSNQPQHF. Written as DNA, the CDR3 is TGTGCCATCTCCGTTTCTAGCAATCAGCCCCAGCATTTT.

The CDR3 sequence: CASSLATGAYNEQFF. The CDR3 DNA sequence: TGCGCCAGCAGCTTGGCCACGGGTGCCTACAATGAGCAGTTCTTC. This chain joins TRBV5-1 and TRBJ2-1; D not certain. Germline lookup yields CDR1 SGHRS and CDR2 YFSETQ. The CDR3 runs 15 residues. The ends were cut back, 0 bases at V and 2 bases at J, with 9 bases in the middle.

The rearrangement links TRBV30 to TRBJ2-3; D gene unclear. CDR1 is GTSNPN and CDR2 is SVGIG in the germline V gene (reference sequence). There are 15 residues in the CDR3. V was pared by 3 bases and J by 3 bases, with 16 bases between. This CDR3 reads CAWRLDPALTDTQYF. The CDR3 DNA reads as TGTGCCTGGAGGTTGGACCCAGCACTGACAGATACGCAGTATTTT.

CDR3 DNA: TGTGCCAGCTCGCCTAACAGCTCACCGAACACCGGGGAGCTGTTTTTT. This translates into CASSPNSSPNTGELFF. The V call is TRBV18, the J call TRBJ2-2; no clear D. The germline V gene has CDR1 KGHSH and CDR2 LQKENI. V was pared by 6 bases and J by 0 bases, with 14 bases between. This CDR3 contains 16 residues.

The chain is built from TRBV7-3 and TRBJ2-3; D is possibly TRBD1 (6 bases). Germline assignment: CDR1 SGHTA and CDR2 FQGTGA. The V gene lost 0 bases and the J gene lost 1 base, with 8 bases spanning the gap. The CDR3 is made up of 15 amino acids. CDR3: CASSLTGGGTDTQYF. CDR3 DNA sequence: TGTGCCAGCAGCTTAACAGGGGGTGGCACAGATACGCAGTATTTT.

Comments on this clone: Within the sample, other DNA sequences also encode this same CDR3. The V gene is TRBV7-2, the J gene TRBJ2-5; 7 bases agree with TRBD2. Germline lookup yields CDR1 SGHTA and CDR2 FQGNSA. The CDR3 extends over 14 amino acids. J lost 5 bases, V lost 1 base, and 4 bases had no gene match. CDR3 bases: TGTGCCAGCAGCTTAGGGGGGGGTCGGGAGACCCAGTACTTC. Amino acids: CASSLGGGRETQYF.

This chain joins TRBV11-1 and TRBJ2-3; possible D gene TRBD2, 5 bases. Trimming pared 4 bases from V and 6 bases from J, leaving 14 bases between. The CDR3 is made up of 14 amino acids. Germline loops: CDR1 SGHAT, CDR2 FQDESV (reference sequence). The CDR3 reads CASSYPGGSDTQYF. For the CDR3, the DNA is TGTGCCAGCAGCTACCCCGGCGGGTCCGATACGCAGTATTTT.

Only a few counts were recorded for this clone. The CDR3 nucleotides are TGCAGCGTTCCCGGGACAGGGGGCGCGGGCACTGAAGCTTTCTTT. Translation: CSVPGTGGAGTEAFF. The chain is built from TRBV29-1 and TRBJ1-1; 12 bases fit TRBD1. The CDR3 consists of 15 residues. CDR1 and CDR2 (germline): SQVTM, ANQGSEA. V lost 5 bases to trimming and J lost 4 bases; unmatched junction nucleotides: 8. Full variable domain (outside the CDR3, taken from reference TRBV29-1 and TRBJ1-1): SAVISQKPSRDICQRGTSLTIQCQVDSQVTMMFWYRQQPGQSLTLIATANQGSEATYESGFVIDKFPISRPNLTFSTLTVSNMSPEDSSIYLCSVPGTGGAGTEAFFGQGTRLTVV.

V gene TRBV29-1 combines with J gene TRBJ1-2; 7 nucleotides agree with TRBD1. Per the germline V gene, CDR1 is SQVTM and CDR2 is ANQGSEA. The CDR3 loop spans 12 amino acids. The CDR3, as DNA: TGCAGGTGTGGGACAGCTAGGGAGGGCTACACCTTC. Encoded protein: CRCGTAREGYTF.

The rearrangement uses TRBV19 and TRBJ1-2, with 7 positions matching TRBD1. This CDR3 is 12 amino acids long. The V gene's germline CDR1 is LNHDA and CDR2 SQIVND (reference sequence). The junction had 6 bases not matched to a gene; V was cut back by 10 bases and J by 4 bases. The CDR3 DNA is TGTGCCACCCACGACAGGGTCTATGGCTACACCTTC. This gives the protein CATHDRVYGYTF.

The J gene is TRBJ2-5, the V gene TRBV2; D remains ambiguous. The CDR3 runs 14 residues. V was pared by 8 bases and J by 5 bases, with 18 bases between. Germline V lookup: CDR1 SNHLY, CDR2 FYNNEI. For the CDR3, the DNA is TGTGCCAGCGGCCCTAGGCGGCTAGATGAGACCCAGTACTTC. It is translated as CASGPRRLDETQYF.

Concerning this clone: A read error may account for a junction end that differs from germline. The chain carries TRBV7-7 and TRBJ2-2; unclear D gene. CDR1 SSHAT and CDR2 FNYEAQ come from the germline V gene (reference sequence). CDR3 length: 14 amino acids. The CDR3: CASSLTVNTGELFF. In nucleotides, the CDR3 is TGTGCTAGCAGCTTAACAGTTAACACCGGGGAGCTGTTTTTT.

The table lists this clone with a few counts. The V call is TRBV7-9, the J call TRBJ2-7; D ambiguous. In germline, CDR1 is SEHNR, CDR2 FQNEAQ (reference sequence). Trimming stripped 5 bases from V and 3 bases from J, with 14 bases between. The CDR3 extends over 14 amino acids. The CDR3 region has the DNA TGTGCCAGCAGCGCTCATTCGACACGCTACGAGCAGTACTTC. Protein product: CASSAHSTRYEQYF.